This is a list of T cell receptor beta chains from one sample in a study of shared clonotypes between healthy human individuals. Libraries were prepared by immunoSEQ multiplex PCR; TCRdb keeps only in-frame clonotypes and omits some of them. The sample records about 480,000 clones, 60% to 85% being singletons. The sequencing input was PBMCs. The receptors come from a woman in her 40s in good health. Some clones in this sample may be carry-over from other donors' samples. Each CDR3 is given with its conserved first and last residue. A D gene is named only where the DNA matches it firmly. Some rows mark clone size as missing; the rest say once, few, many or name a class of expanded clone.

V gene: TRBV19; clone size: -; D gene: TRBD1; J gene: TRBJ1-2; CDR3 protein: CASSTGTGYGYTF; CDR3 DNA: TGTGCCAGTAGTACAGGGACAGGCTATGGCTACACCTTC
V gene: TRBV6-1; clone size: -; D gene: -; J gene: TRBJ2-7; CDR3 protein: CASSDGAAQYF; CDR3 DNA: TGTGCCAGCAGTGATGGGGCAGCTCAGTACTTC
V gene: TRBV30; clone size: -; D gene: -; J gene: TRBJ2-1; CDR3 protein: CAWSPGNYEQFF; CDR3 DNA: TGTGCCTGGAGTCCGGGCAACTATGAGCAGTTCTTC
V gene: TRBV28; clone size: -; D gene: -; J gene: TRBJ2-7; CDR3 protein: CASSFSGLDEQYF; CDR3 DNA: TGTGCCAGCAGTTTCAGTGGTCTGGACGAGCAGTACTTC
V gene: TRBV10-3; clone size: -; D gene: -; J gene: TRBJ2-7; CDR3 protein: CATLDGAGRAYEQYF; CDR3 DNA: TGTGCCACCCTGGACGGGGCAGGAAGGGCCTACGAGCAGTACTTC
V gene: TRBV6-1; clone size: -; D gene: -; J gene: TRBJ2-3; CDR3 protein: CASSEGLAPSTDTQYF; CDR3 DNA: TGTGCCAGCAGTGAAGGGCTAGCGCCCAGCACAGATACGCAGTATTTT
V gene: TRBV4-3; clone size: -; D gene: -; J gene: TRBJ2-7; CDR3 protein: CASSQDMVSYEQYF; CDR3 DNA: TGCGCCAGCAGCCAAGATATGGTTTCCTACGAGCAGTACTTC
V gene: TRBV7-2; clone size: -; D gene: TRBD2; J gene: TRBJ2-2; CDR3 protein: CASRREAGESGELFF; CDR3 DNA: TGTGCCAGCAGGCGTGAAGCGGGAGAATCCGGGGAGCTGTTTTTT
V gene: TRBV7-8; clone size: -; D gene: TRBD2; J gene: TRBJ2-3; CDR3 protein: CASSPASGRSTDTQYF; CDR3 DNA: TGTGCCAGCAGCCCCGCTAGCGGGAGAAGCACAGATACGCAGTATTTT
V gene: TRBV6-1; clone size: -; D gene: TRBD1; J gene: TRBJ2-7; CDR3 protein: CASTQAGGVRYEQYF; CDR3 DNA: TGTGCCAGCACCCAGGCAGGGGGCGTACGCTACGAGCAGTACTTC
V gene: TRBV2; clone size: few; D gene: -; J gene: TRBJ1-2; CDR3 protein: CASSEYGGYGYTF; CDR3 DNA: TGTGCCAGCAGTGAATACGGGGGCTATGGCTACACCTTC
V gene: TRBV27; clone size: few; D gene: -; J gene: TRBJ1-2; CDR3 protein: CASSRQGYYGYTF; CDR3 DNA: TGTGCCAGCAGCCGACAAGGTTACTATGGCTACACCTTC
V gene: TRBV9; clone size: many; D gene: TRBD2; J gene: TRBJ2-1; CDR3 protein: CASSGPSGTYNEQFF; CDR3 DNA: TGTGCCAGCAGCGGACCTAGCGGGACCTACAATGAGCAGTTCTTC
V gene: TRBV7-2; clone size: -; D gene: TRBD2; J gene: TRBJ2-1; CDR3 protein: CATAAPRLAGGLDEQFF; CDR3 DNA: TGTGCCACAGCAGCCCCTCGACTAGCGGGAGGACTGGATGAGCAGTTCTTC
V gene: TRBV13; clone size: -; D gene: -; J gene: TRBJ2-7; CDR3 protein: CASSLGGLTSYEQYF; CDR3 DNA: TGTGCCAGCAGCTTAGGAGGTCTAACCTCCTACGAGCAGTACTTC
V gene: TRBV6-1; clone size: few; D gene: -; J gene: TRBJ1-1; CDR3 protein: CASSIQPNTEAFF; CDR3 DNA: TGTGCCAGCAGTATTCAGCCGAACACTGAAGCTTTCTTT
V gene: TRBV4-2; clone size: -; D gene: TRBD1; J gene: TRBJ1-3; CDR3 protein: CASSQNPGTAGNTIYF; CDR3 DNA: TGTGCCAGCAGCCAAAACCCCGGGACAGCTGGAAACACCATATATTTT
V gene: TRBV28; clone size: -; D gene: TRBD1; J gene: TRBJ2-7; CDR3 protein: CASSSRDRAEQYF; CDR3 DNA: TGTGCCAGCAGCAGCCGGGACAGGGCCGAGCAGTACTTC
V gene: TRBV21-1; clone size: once; D gene: -; J gene: TRBJ1-5; CDR3 protein: CASSKVQGSYSNQPQHF; CDR3 DNA: TGTGCCAGCAGCAAGGTTCAGGGGTCCTATAGCAATCAGCCCCAGCATTTT
V gene: TRBV5-1; clone size: once; D gene: -; J gene: TRBJ1-2; CDR3 protein: CASSFSADYGYTF; CDR3 DNA: TGCGCCAGCAGCTTTTCAGCCGACTATGGCTACACCTTC
V gene: TRBV19; clone size: -; D gene: -; J gene: TRBJ1-5; CDR3 protein: CASSMEVDRPQHF; CDR3 DNA: TGTGCCAGTAGTATGGAGGTAGATCGGCCCCAGCATTTT
V gene: TRBV30; clone size: -; D gene: -; J gene: TRBJ2-5; CDR3 protein: CAWSVVQETQYF; CDR3 DNA: TGTGCCTGGAGTGTAGTCCAGGAGACCCAGTACTTC
V gene: TRBV4-1; clone size: once; D gene: -; J gene: TRBJ2-3; CDR3 protein: CASSRKAPGGQLPTDTQYF; CDR3 DNA: TGCGCCAGCAGCCGTAAAGCGCCCGGGGGGCAGCTCCCCACAGATACGCAGTATTTT
V gene: TRBV6-4; clone size: -; D gene: -; J gene: TRBJ2-3; CDR3 protein: CASSPGLLTDTQYF; CDR3 DNA: TGTGCCAGCAGTCCCGGACTCCTCACAGATACGCAGTATTTT